This T cell receptor (beta chain) derives from a study of blood T cell repertoires in COVID-19. Overall study context: Samples taken during acute and convalescent COVID-19 were collected in the United States, Italy and Spain.

V was clipped by 3 bases and J by 0 bases; unmatched bases: 5. CDR3 size: 16 residues. Germline lookup yields CDR1 KGHSH and CDR2 LQKENI. Per the study methods: It was from reference gene primer amplification that nucleated cell counts were estimated. Libraries were prepared by immunoSEQ multiplex PCR; TCRdb keeps only in-frame clonotypes and omits some of them. The DNA gave D and trimming, while V, J and clone size come from that table. The table includes about 140,000 clones, approximately 80% detected once. The sequence derives from a human donor in a cohort sampled during active COVID-19. The chain links TRBV18 to TRBJ2-7, with 10 bases matching TRBD1. The sequenced sample consisted of peripheral blood. The CDR3 is CASSPKDRGSSYEQYF. CDR3 bases: TGTGCCAGCTCACCCAAGGACAGGGGGAGCTCCTACGAGCAGTACTTC.